Listed below are T cell receptor beta chains from one sample, sequenced in a study of beta chain features in type 1 diabetes. The assay was immunoSEQ multiplex PCR, and TCRdb's table has in-frame clones only and misses some. Of 120,000 to 150,000 clones in the sample, roughly a tenth were seen once. Specimen: naive CD4+ T cells from blood. All receptors derive from a man in his late teens or twenties in good health. CDR3s include the opening cysteine and the closing phenylalanine or tryptophan. The D gene is left open where the match is weak. Expanded clones are given a class, and other clones once, few, many or no size at all.

cdr3_nt: TGTGCCAGCAGCCCAGGGGTGCCTGGAAACACCATATATTTT
cdr3_aa: CASSPGVPGNTIYF
v_call: TRBV7-2
clone_size: few
d_call: -
j_call: TRBJ1-3

cdr3_nt: TGCACCAGCAGCCATGGACAGGGGCGGGATGGCTACACCTTC
cdr3_aa: CTSSHGQGRDGYTF
v_call: TRBV1
clone_size: few
d_call: -
j_call: TRBJ1-2

cdr3_nt: TGTGCCAGTAGTACTATCACAGGGGGGAAACATCAGCCCCAGCATTTT
cdr3_aa: CASSTITGGKHQPQHF
v_call: TRBV19
clone_size: few
d_call: TRBD1
j_call: TRBJ1-5

cdr3_nt: TGTGCCAGCAGCTCTCCCGGGACAGGGGGCTTTACTGGAAACACCATATATTTT
cdr3_aa: CASSSPGTGGFTGNTIYF
v_call: TRBV5-4
clone_size: -
d_call: TRBD1
j_call: TRBJ1-3

cdr3_nt: TGTGCCAGCAGCTTCGCGCGGGGGAGCTCCTACAATGAGCAGTTCTTC
cdr3_aa: CASSFARGSSYNEQFF
v_call: TRBV11-3
clone_size: few
d_call: TRBD2
j_call: TRBJ2-1

cdr3_nt: TGTGCCAGCAGCCCGACTCAGATTCCCCTCCACTTT
cdr3_aa: CASSPTQIPLHF
v_call: TRBV7-9
clone_size: many
d_call: -
j_call: TRBJ1-6

cdr3_nt: TGTGCCAGCAGCTCACAGACAGATACGCAGTATTTT
cdr3_aa: CASSSQTDTQYF
v_call: TRBV7-2
clone_size: few
d_call: -
j_call: TRBJ2-3

cdr3_nt: TGCGCCAGCAGCCAAGATCGGACGGGGGGTTGGGATACGCAGTATTTT
cdr3_aa: CASSQDRTGGWDTQYF
v_call: TRBV4-1
clone_size: -
d_call: TRBD2
j_call: TRBJ2-3

cdr3_nt: TGTGCCAGCAGTTTTGACTATAGCAATCAGCCCCAGCATTTT
cdr3_aa: CASSFDYSNQPQHF
v_call: TRBV27
clone_size: few
d_call: -
j_call: TRBJ1-5

cdr3_nt: TGTGCCTGGAGTGCGGGACAGGCGACTAATGAAAAACTGTTTTTT
cdr3_aa: CAWSAGQATNEKLFF
v_call: TRBV30
clone_size: -
d_call: TRBD1
j_call: TRBJ1-4

cdr3_nt: TGTGCCAGCAGCTTATCTTGGACTAGCGGGGGGAGCTCCTACGAGCAGTACTTC
cdr3_aa: CASSLSWTSGGSSYEQYF
v_call: TRBV7-2
clone_size: few
d_call: TRBD2
j_call: TRBJ2-7

cdr3_nt: TGCGCCAGCAGCCAAGGACAGGGGGCTGGAGATACGCAGTATTTT
cdr3_aa: CASSQGQGAGDTQYF
v_call: TRBV4-1
clone_size: few
d_call: TRBD1
j_call: TRBJ2-3

cdr3_nt: TGTGCCAGCAACCAGGGGTGGGTGATTGAAGCTTTCTTT
cdr3_aa: CASNQGWVIEAFF
v_call: TRBV6-1
clone_size: few
d_call: -
j_call: TRBJ1-1

cdr3_nt: TGTGCCAGCTCGCTTGTCGCGGGACAGGGCTTCACTGAAGCTTTCTTT
cdr3_aa: CASSLVAGQGFTEAFF
v_call: TRBV18
clone_size: -
d_call: TRBD1
j_call: TRBJ1-1

cdr3_nt: TGTGCCAGCGGGCACTTGGCGGGGGGGCTTACAGATACGCAGTATTTT
cdr3_aa: CASGHLAGGLTDTQYF
v_call: TRBV7-9
clone_size: many
d_call: TRBD2
j_call: TRBJ2-3

cdr3_nt: TGTGCCAGCAGGCCCTGGCAGGGGAGGCAGTTCTTC
cdr3_aa: CASRPWQGRQFF
v_call: TRBV6-5
clone_size: -
d_call: -
j_call: TRBJ2-1

cdr3_nt: TGTGCCAGCAGCTTAGCCGGGACAGGGGACTACGAGCAGTACTTC
cdr3_aa: CASSLAGTGDYEQYF
v_call: TRBV11-3
clone_size: few
d_call: TRBD1
j_call: TRBJ2-7

cdr3_nt: TGTGCCAGTACGAGGACAGGGGAAAGGTTTGGCTACACCTTC
cdr3_aa: CASTRTGERFGYTF
v_call: TRBV19
clone_size: few
d_call: TRBD1
j_call: TRBJ1-2

cdr3_nt: TGTGCCAGCAGCGACTATGGGACTAGCTCCGCCGGGGAGCTGTTTTTT
cdr3_aa: CASSDYGTSSAGELFF
v_call: TRBV7-6
clone_size: few
d_call: TRBD2
j_call: TRBJ2-2

cdr3_nt: TGTGCCACCAGCAGAGTGGGACAGGGGCAAGAGACCCAGTACTTC
cdr3_aa: CATSRVGQGQETQYF
v_call: TRBV15
clone_size: few
d_call: TRBD1
j_call: TRBJ2-5

cdr3_nt: TGTGCCAGCAGCCACCCATTCCGGACAGGGGGAGAGACCCAGTACTTC
cdr3_aa: CASSHPFRTGGETQYF
v_call: TRBV5-4
clone_size: -
d_call: TRBD1
j_call: TRBJ2-5

cdr3_nt: TGTGCCAGCAGCCCCGTGGGGGGGTCTAACCAAGAGACCCAGTACTTC
cdr3_aa: CASSPVGGSNQETQYF
v_call: TRBV7-7
clone_size: -
d_call: TRBD2
j_call: TRBJ2-5

cdr3_nt: TGTGCCAGCAGTTTAGTTAGCAGTAATGAAAAACTGTTTTTT
cdr3_aa: CASSLVSSNEKLFF
v_call: TRBV27
clone_size: few
d_call: -
j_call: TRBJ1-4

cdr3_nt: TGTGCCAGCAGCGTCCTCGAGGGGGTTTGGTTCTTC
cdr3_aa: CASSVLEGVWFF
v_call: TRBV5-5
clone_size: -
d_call: -
j_call: TRBJ2-1

cdr3_nt: TGTGCCAGCAGTTTCGGGACTTGGGAGCAGTTCTTC
cdr3_aa: CASSFGTWEQFF
v_call: TRBV28
clone_size: many
d_call: -
j_call: TRBJ2-1

cdr3_nt: TGTGCCAGCAGCTTAGGCGGGGGGGCCGCAGATACGCAGTATTTT
cdr3_aa: CASSLGGGAADTQYF
v_call: TRBV7-7
clone_size: few
d_call: TRBD2
j_call: TRBJ2-3

cdr3_nt: TGTGCCACCAGCAGAGATGGGGACAGGGCGAATTCACCCCTCCACTTT
cdr3_aa: CATSRDGDRANSPLHF
v_call: TRBV15
clone_size: -
d_call: TRBD1
j_call: TRBJ1-6

cdr3_nt: TGTGCCGGCCGTGGAGGGAGCTCCTACAATGAGCAGTTCTTC
cdr3_aa: CAGRGGSSYNEQFF
v_call: TRBV2
clone_size: few
d_call: -
j_call: TRBJ2-1

cdr3_nt: TGTGCCAGCTCGGACGGACAGGGAGGCTCCTATAATTCACCCCTCCACTTT
cdr3_aa: CASSDGQGGSYNSPLHF
v_call: TRBV18
clone_size: few
d_call: TRBD1
j_call: TRBJ1-6

cdr3_nt: TGTGCCAGCACCACGGACAGGGGAGGTGAAAAACTGTTTTTT
cdr3_aa: CASTTDRGGEKLFF
v_call: TRBV7-9
clone_size: -
d_call: TRBD1
j_call: TRBJ1-4

cdr3_nt: TGTGCCATCAGTGTGGCGGGGGGGGACAATGAGCAGTTCTTC
cdr3_aa: CAISVAGGDNEQFF
v_call: TRBV10-3
clone_size: -
d_call: TRBD2
j_call: TRBJ2-1

cdr3_nt: TGTGCCAGCAGTCCAAGGACTAGCGGGGGGCTGTACAATGAGCAGTTCTTC
cdr3_aa: CASSPRTSGGLYNEQFF
v_call: TRBV27
clone_size: -
d_call: TRBD2
j_call: TRBJ2-1

cdr3_nt: TGTGCCAGCAGCTTGCAGGGGGCGAACACCGGGGAGCTGTTTTTT
cdr3_aa: CASSLQGANTGELFF
v_call: TRBV5-4
clone_size: -
d_call: TRBD1
j_call: TRBJ2-2

cdr3_nt: TGTGCCAGCAGCCCCAGAGGACAGGGGGTTAAGAATGAGCAGTTCTTC
cdr3_aa: CASSPRGQGVKNEQFF
v_call: TRBV7-2
clone_size: -
d_call: TRBD1
j_call: TRBJ2-1

cdr3_nt: TGTGCCAGCAGTTTCAGCGGAGCTGAAGCTTTCTTT
cdr3_aa: CASSFSGAEAFF
v_call: TRBV27
clone_size: many
d_call: -
j_call: TRBJ1-1

cdr3_nt: TGTGCCAGTAGCCGAGCCCATACCGGGGATACGCAGTATTTT
cdr3_aa: CASSRAHTGDTQYF
v_call: TRBV19
clone_size: -
d_call: -
j_call: TRBJ2-3

cdr3_nt: TGTGCCAGCAGCTTAGAGACAGGCTCTTATGGCTACACCTTC
cdr3_aa: CASSLETGSYGYTF
v_call: TRBV7-9
clone_size: -
d_call: -
j_call: TRBJ1-2

cdr3_nt: TGCGCCAGCAGGTACACTTCCGGGACTAGCGGCTACACAGATACGCAGTATTTT
cdr3_aa: CASRYTSGTSGYTDTQYF
v_call: TRBV4-1
clone_size: once
d_call: TRBD2
j_call: TRBJ2-3

cdr3_nt: TGTGCCATTGGACAGTTCCAAGAGACCCAGTACTTC
cdr3_aa: CAIGQFQETQYF
v_call: TRBV6-5
clone_size: -
d_call: -
j_call: TRBJ2-5

cdr3_nt: TGTGCCAGCAGCTTATCTAGCGGGGGGAATGAGCAGTTCTTC
cdr3_aa: CASSLSSGGNEQFF
v_call: TRBV11-1
clone_size: few
d_call: TRBD2
j_call: TRBJ2-1

cdr3_nt: TGTGCCAGTCGCAAAGGCGGGGCCCTTCAAGAGACCCAGTACTTC
cdr3_aa: CASRKGGALQETQYF
v_call: TRBV19
clone_size: -
d_call: -
j_call: TRBJ2-5

cdr3_nt: TGTGCCAGCAGTCTACCACTAGCGGGGGTCGTCCATGAGCAGTTCTTC
cdr3_aa: CASSLPLAGVVHEQFF
v_call: TRBV27
clone_size: -
d_call: TRBD2
j_call: TRBJ2-1

cdr3_nt: TGCGCCAGCAGCTTTGGACAGGGAGATACGCAGTATTTT
cdr3_aa: CASSFGQGDTQYF
v_call: TRBV5-1
clone_size: -
d_call: TRBD1
j_call: TRBJ2-3

cdr3_nt: TGCGCCAGCAGCTTGGACCCCCTAGCGGGGGGGAGTACCGGGGAGCTGTTTTTT
cdr3_aa: CASSLDPLAGGSTGELFF
v_call: TRBV5-1
clone_size: -
d_call: TRBD2
j_call: TRBJ2-2

cdr3_nt: TGTGCCAGCAGCTTAAATGTTGTGGGACAGGGGTATGGCTACACCTTC
cdr3_aa: CASSLNVVGQGYGYTF
v_call: TRBV7-2
clone_size: few
d_call: TRBD1
j_call: TRBJ1-2

cdr3_nt: TGTGCCAGCAGCCTCCAAGGGGGCGCGGAGACCCAGTACTTC
cdr3_aa: CASSLQGGAETQYF
v_call: TRBV7-3
clone_size: few
d_call: TRBD1
j_call: TRBJ2-5

cdr3_nt: TGTGCCAGCTCACCCACCCTAGCGGGGGGTCAAGAGACCCAGTACTTC
cdr3_aa: CASSPTLAGGQETQYF
v_call: TRBV18
clone_size: -
d_call: TRBD2
j_call: TRBJ2-5